This TCR beta chain originates from a study of cytomegalovirus exposure and HLA in healthy donors. In the PCR, 60 Vbeta and 13 Jbeta primers were used. The method was immunoSEQ multiplex PCR; TCRdb's version includes in-frame clones alone and lacks a portion of them. Here the sample spans 130,000 to 150,000 clones, about 80% being singletons. This CDR3 region has 13 residues. The germline V gene encodes CDR1 MNHNS and CDR2 SASEGT. V dropped 2 bases and J dropped 7 bases, with 11 bases sitting between them. This sequence originates from a man between 40 and 49 years old in good health and CMV-seronegative. V usage is TRBV6-1 and J usage is TRBJ1-1; no reliable D call. Sequenced: PBMCs. The CDR3 coding sequence is TGTGCCAGCAGTGAAAGCGGCAAGTATGAAGCTTTCTTT. It codes for CASSESGKYEAFF.